This section outlines one T cell receptor (beta chain) sequence together with its context. This sample was included in a study of blood T cells in healthy people across ages. Trimming pared 10 bases from V and 0 bases from J, leaving 16 bases between. CDR1 is MNHNS and CDR2 is SASEGT in the germline V gene. The CDR3 loop spans 15 amino acids. Using a J-beta primer mix together with a sample-barcoded 5' primer, a second PCR was run for 7 to 11 cycles. Each CDR3 protein gets one entry after TCRdb re-called the 5' RACE reads with MiXCR. The sample comprises 650,000 to 1,000,000 distinct CDR3 sequences, around 34% of which are singletons, and 13% rests with the top ten.

This sequence was found in a man between 18 and 35 years old in good health. This chain uses TRBV6-1 with TRBJ2-4; tentative D call: TRBD1 (6 bases). Sample: blood. The CDR3 nucleotides read TGTGCCATCTCCGGGACATCCTTAGCCAAAAACATTCAGTACTTC. It translates to CAISGTSLAKNIQYF.